This entry concerns a single T cell receptor beta chain. What it binds is not known. This specimen comes from a study of shared clonotypes between healthy human individuals. Study-wide points: Richness estimates generally favored naive over memory subsets.

Method: immunoSEQ multiplex PCR; TCRdb's copy keeps in-frame clones and lacks some. The sample holds 2,500,000 or so clones; roughly 93% are singletons and the top ten take roughly 0.36%. The germline V and J ends were trimmed by 4 bases and 3 bases, with 7 bases remaining between them. This CDR3 comprises 13 residues. Germline V CDR1 and CDR2: SEHNR, FQNEAQ (reference sequence). There were no recent acute infections or vaccinations among the donors, who were healthy HIV-negative adults. Sequencing was done on a sample of naive CD4+ T cells from PBMCs. Subset specified: CD45RA+ positively selected. The clonotype comes from a man aged 18 to 29 in good health. Some clones in this sample may be carry-over from other donors' samples. V usage is TRBV7-9 and J usage is TRBJ2-1, with D possibly matching TRBD1 (5 bases). The CDR3 coding sequence is TGTGCCAGCAGCTGGGGCAACTACAATGAGCAGTTCTTC. This encodes CASSWGNYNEQFF.